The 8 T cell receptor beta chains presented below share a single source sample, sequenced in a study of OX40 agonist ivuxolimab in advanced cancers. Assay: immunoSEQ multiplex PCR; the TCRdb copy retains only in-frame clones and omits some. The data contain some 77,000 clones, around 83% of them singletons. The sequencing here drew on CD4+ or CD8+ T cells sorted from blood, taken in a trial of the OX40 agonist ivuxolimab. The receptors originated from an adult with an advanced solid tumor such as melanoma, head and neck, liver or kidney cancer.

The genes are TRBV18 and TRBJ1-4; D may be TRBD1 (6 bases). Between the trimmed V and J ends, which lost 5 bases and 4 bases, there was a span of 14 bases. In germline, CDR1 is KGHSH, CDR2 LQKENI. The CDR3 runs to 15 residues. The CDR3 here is CASSSTGQVNEKLFF. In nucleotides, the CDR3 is TGTGCCAGCTCATCCACAGGGCAAGTTAATGAAAAACTGTTTTTT.

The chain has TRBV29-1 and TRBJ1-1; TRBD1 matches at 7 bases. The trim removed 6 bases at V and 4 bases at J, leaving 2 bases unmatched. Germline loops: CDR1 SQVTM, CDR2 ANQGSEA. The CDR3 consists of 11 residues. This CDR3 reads CSVRQGTEAFF. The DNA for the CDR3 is TGCAGCGTCAGACAGGGCACTGAAGCTTTCTTT.

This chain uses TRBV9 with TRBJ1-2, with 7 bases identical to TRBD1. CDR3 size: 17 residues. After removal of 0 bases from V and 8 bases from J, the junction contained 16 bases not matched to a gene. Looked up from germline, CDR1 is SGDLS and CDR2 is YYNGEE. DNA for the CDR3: TGTGCCAGCAGCGTAGGTGGGCGGGACAGAGACCTCTTGGGCTACACCTTC. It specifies CASSVGGRDRDLLGYTF. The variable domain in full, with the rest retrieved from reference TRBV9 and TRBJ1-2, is DSGVTQTPKHLITATGQRVTLRCSPRSGDLSVYWYQQSLDQGLQFLIQYYNGEERAKGNILERFSAQQFPDLHSELNLSSLELGDSALYFCASSVGGRDRDLLGYTFGSGTRLTVV.

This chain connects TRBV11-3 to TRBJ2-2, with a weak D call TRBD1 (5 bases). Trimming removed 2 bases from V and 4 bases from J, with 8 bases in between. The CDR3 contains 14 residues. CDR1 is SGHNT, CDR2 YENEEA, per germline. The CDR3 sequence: CASSLQQATGELFF. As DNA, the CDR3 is TGTGCCAGCAGCTTACAACAGGCCACCGGGGAGCTGTTTTTT.

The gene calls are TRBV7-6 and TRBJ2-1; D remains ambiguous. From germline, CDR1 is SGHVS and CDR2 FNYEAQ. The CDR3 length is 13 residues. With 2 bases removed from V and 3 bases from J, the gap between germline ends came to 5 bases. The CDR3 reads CASSLNGYNEQFF. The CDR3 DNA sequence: TGTGCCAGCAGCTTAAACGGCTACAATGAGCAGTTCTTC.

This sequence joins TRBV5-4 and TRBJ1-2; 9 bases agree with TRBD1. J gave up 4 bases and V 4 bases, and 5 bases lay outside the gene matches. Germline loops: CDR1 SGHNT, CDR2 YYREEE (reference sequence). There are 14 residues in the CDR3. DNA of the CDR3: TGTGCCAGCAGCCAGGACAGGGGCGTCTATGGCTACACCTTC. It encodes CASSQDRGVYGYTF.

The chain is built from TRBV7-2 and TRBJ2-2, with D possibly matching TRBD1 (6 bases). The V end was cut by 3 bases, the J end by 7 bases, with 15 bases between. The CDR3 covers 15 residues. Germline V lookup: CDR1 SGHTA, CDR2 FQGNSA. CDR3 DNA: TGTGCCAGCAGCTTGGAACAGGGTTTCGGCGGGGAGCTGTTTTTT. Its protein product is CASSLEQGFGGELFF.

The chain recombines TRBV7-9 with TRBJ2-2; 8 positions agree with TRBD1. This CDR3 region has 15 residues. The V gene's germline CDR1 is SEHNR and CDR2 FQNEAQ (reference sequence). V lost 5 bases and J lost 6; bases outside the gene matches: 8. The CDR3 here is CASSKTGVGAGELFF. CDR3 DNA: TGTGCCAGCAGCAAGACAGGGGTCGGCGCCGGGGAGCTGTTTTTT.